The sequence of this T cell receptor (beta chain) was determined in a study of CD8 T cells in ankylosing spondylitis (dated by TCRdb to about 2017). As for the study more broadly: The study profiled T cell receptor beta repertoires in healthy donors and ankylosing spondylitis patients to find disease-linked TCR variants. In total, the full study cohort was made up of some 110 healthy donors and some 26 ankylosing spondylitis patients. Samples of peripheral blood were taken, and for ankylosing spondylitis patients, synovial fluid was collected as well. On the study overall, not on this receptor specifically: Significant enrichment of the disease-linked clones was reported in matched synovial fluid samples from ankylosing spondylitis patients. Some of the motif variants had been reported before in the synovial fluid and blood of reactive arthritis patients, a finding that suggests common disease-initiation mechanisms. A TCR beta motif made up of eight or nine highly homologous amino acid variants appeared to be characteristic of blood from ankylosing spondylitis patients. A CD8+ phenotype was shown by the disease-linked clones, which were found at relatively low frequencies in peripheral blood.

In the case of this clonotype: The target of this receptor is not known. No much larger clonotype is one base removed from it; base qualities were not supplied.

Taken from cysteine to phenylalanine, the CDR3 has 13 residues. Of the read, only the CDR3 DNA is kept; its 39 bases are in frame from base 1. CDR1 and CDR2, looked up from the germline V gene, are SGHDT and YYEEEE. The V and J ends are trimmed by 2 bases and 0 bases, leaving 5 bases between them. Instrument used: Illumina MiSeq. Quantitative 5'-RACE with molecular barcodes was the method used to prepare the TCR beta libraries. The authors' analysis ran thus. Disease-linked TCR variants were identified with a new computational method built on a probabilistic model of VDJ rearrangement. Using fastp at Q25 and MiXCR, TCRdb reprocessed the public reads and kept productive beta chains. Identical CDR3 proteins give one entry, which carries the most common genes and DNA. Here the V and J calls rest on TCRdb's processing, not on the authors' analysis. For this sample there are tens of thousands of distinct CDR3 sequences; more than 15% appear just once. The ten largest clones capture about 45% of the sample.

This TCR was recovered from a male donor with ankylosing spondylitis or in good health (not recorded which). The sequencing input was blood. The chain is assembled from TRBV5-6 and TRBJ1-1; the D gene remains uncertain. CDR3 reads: CASSFWVNTEAFF. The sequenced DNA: TGTGCCAGCAGCTTTTGGGTGAACACTGAAGCTTTCTTT.